The 21 T cell receptor beta chains presented below share a single source sample, sequenced in a study of cytomegalovirus exposure and HLA in healthy donors. Assay used: immunoSEQ multiplex PCR; TCRdb lists only in-frame clones, some missing. The sample lists roughly 330,000 clones, about 85% occurring once. The source material was PBMCs. The receptors originated from a woman between 25 and 40 years old in good health and CMV-seropositive.

The chain links TRBV5-4 to TRBJ1-3; 8 nucleotides match TRBD1. The germline V gene encodes CDR1 SGHNT and CDR2 YYREEE (reference sequence). Trimming removed 0 bases from V and 0 bases from J; junction bases left unmatched: 5. This CDR3 is 17 amino acids long. CDR3 loop: CASSLGGQGPSGNTIYF. CDR3 in DNA: TGTGCCAGCAGCTTGGGAGGACAGGGACCCTCTGGAAACACCATATATTTT. Filled out from reference TRBV5-4 and TRBJ1-3, the complete variable domain reads ETGVTQSPTHLIKTRGQQVTLRCSSQSGHNTVSWYQQALGQGPQFIFQYYREEENGRGNFPPRFSGLQFPNYSSELNVNALELDDSALYLCASSLGGQGPSGNTIYFGEGSWLTVV.

This chain links TRBV1 with TRBJ2-2; whether TRBD2, the table's D call, matches the DNA was not checked. TRBV1 is classified as a pseudogene. The CDR3 is 16 residues long. In DNA, the CDR3 is TGCACCAGCAGCCCGACTAGCGGGAGGGCCGCCGGGGAGCTGTTTTTT. It encodes CTSSPTSGRAAGELFF.

The chain recombines TRBV5-1 with TRBJ2-3; D is possibly TRBD1 (6 bases). Looked up from germline, CDR1 is SGHRS and CDR2 is YFSETQ. The V gene lost 10 bases and the J gene lost 1 base, with 13 bases spanning the gap. CDR3 size: 13 residues. The CDR3 nucleotides are TGCGCCTCTTACAGGGTTCGCACAGATACGCAGTATTTT. Amino acid sequence: CASYRVRTDTQYF. The variable domain in full, completed from reference TRBV5-1 and TRBJ2-3, reads KAGVTQTPRYLIKTRGQQVTLSCSPISGHRSVSWYQQTPGQGLQFLFEYFSETQRNKGNFPGRFSGRQFSNSRSEMNVSTLELGDSALYLCASYRVRTDTQYFGPGTRLTVL.

This chain links TRBV2 with TRBJ2-3; D may correspond to TRBD1 or TRBD2 (6 bases each). The germline V gene encodes CDR1 SNHLY and CDR2 FYNNEI. The ends were cut back, 4 bases at V and 3 bases at J, with 14 bases in the middle. The CDR3 extends over 15 amino acids. The CDR3 coding sequence is TGTGCCAGCAGTGGAATGGGGGGCGAGACAGATACGCAGTATTTT. It encodes CASSGMGGETDTQYF.

The gene calls are TRBV5-8 and TRBJ2-1; TRBD2 aligns across 9 bases. The germline CDR1 and CDR2 sequences are SGHTS and YDEGEE. V lost 4 bases to trimming and J lost 7 bases; unmatched junction nucleotides: 9. This CDR3 comprises 15 residues. CDR3 loop: CASSRGTSFWNEQFF. The CDR3 region has the DNA TGTGCCAGCAGCAGAGGGACTAGCTTTTGGAATGAGCAGTTCTTC.

This clone was observed a few times. The CDR3 nucleotides are TGTGCCAGCTCACCACCGCTCAGGGGCACAATGAACACTGAAGCTTTCTTT. It encodes CASSPPLRGTMNTEAFF. The V call is TRBV18, the J call TRBJ1-1; perhaps TRBD1 as D (6 bases). The CDR3 loop spans 17 amino acids. Between the trimmed V and J ends, which lost 0 bases and 0 bases, there was a span of 14 bases. Germline CDR1 KGHSH, CDR2 LQKENI.

The chain joins TRBV2 to TRBJ2-3, with 8 bases identical to TRBD2. Germline CDR1 SNHLY, CDR2 FYNNEI. This CDR3 is built from 15 residues. The junction had 5 bases not matched to a gene; V was cut back by 2 bases and J by 4 bases. The CDR3, as DNA: TGTGCCAGCAGTGAATCGGGGGGGGCCTCAGATACGCAGTATTTT. This sequence encodes CASSESGGASDTQYF.

Written as DNA, the CDR3 is TGCGCCAGCAGCCAAGGACTAGCGGGGGGGTACAGAGATACGCAGTATTTT. Encoded protein: CASSQGLAGGYRDTQYF. V usage is TRBV4-3 and J usage is TRBJ2-3; 14 bases are a match to TRBD2. This CDR3 is 17 amino acids long. CDR1 and CDR2 (germline): LGHNA, YSLEER. J lost 5 bases, V lost 1 base, and 5 bases had no gene match.

V is TRBV19 and J is TRBJ2-7; D not resolved. This CDR3 has 15 amino acids. Germline CDR1 LNHDA, CDR2 SQIVND (reference sequence). V dropped 5 bases and J dropped 4 bases, with 18 bases sitting between them. The CDR3: CASSYAVGISYEQYF. CDR3 DNA: TGTGCCAGTAGTTACGCGGTGGGGATCTCGTACGAGCAGTACTTC.

J is TRBJ2-5 and V is TRBV7-2, with D unresolved. Per the germline V gene, CDR1 is SGHTA and CDR2 is FQGNSA. The CDR3 contains 12 residues. V was cut by 2 bases and J by 4 bases, with 5 bases left in between. DNA for the CDR3: TGTGCCAGCAGCTTAAGAAGAGAGACCCAGTACTTC. It specifies CASSLRRETQYF.

The chain links TRBV25-1 to TRBJ2-3; D remains unclear. The CDR3 has 14 amino acids. V was clipped by 4 bases and J by 2 bases, with 10 bases between them. In germline, CDR1 is MGHDK, CDR2 SYGVNS. In DNA form, the CDR3 reads TGTGCCAGCAGTGCTGACTTTTTCACAGATACGCAGTATTTT. It is translated as CASSADFFTDTQYF.

The rearrangement joins TRBV18 to TRBJ2-4, with 10 bases identical to TRBD2. The CDR3 loop spans 17 amino acids. The junction had 9 bases not matched to a gene; V was cut back by 1 base and J by 6 bases. Germline-derived CDR1 and CDR2 are KGHSH and LQKENI. CDR3: CASSPLPTSGLVNIQYF. CDR3 in DNA: TGTGCCAGCTCACCACTGCCGACTAGCGGGCTGGTAAACATTCAGTACTTC.

J is TRBJ2-2 and V is TRBV4-3; D is unresolved. V lost 3 bases, J lost 4 bases, and 12 bases lay in between. Germline CDR1 and CDR2: LGHNA and YSLEER. This CDR3 spans 15 amino acids. The CDR3 bases are TGCGCCAGCAGCCACAACCCCGCTATCACCGGGGAGCTGTTTTTT. This codes for CASSHNPAITGELFF.

J is TRBJ2-5 and V is TRBV5-1; 8 bases match TRBD1. V lost 3 bases and J lost 5; bases outside the gene matches: 6. The CDR3 consists of 14 residues. Germline V CDR1 and CDR2: SGHRS, YFSETQ. For the CDR3, the DNA is TGCGCCAGCAGCTCAAACAACAGGGGGGAGACCCAGTACTTC. This sequence encodes CASSSNNRGETQYF.

The chain employs TRBV20-1 and TRBJ2-2; D is unclear. The CDR3 consists of 11 residues. Germline CDR1 reads DFQATT; CDR2 reads SNEGSKA (reference sequence). V was clipped by 5 bases and J by 4 bases, with 5 bases between them. Here the CDR3 DNA reads TGCAGTGCTTTGAGCACCGGGGAGCTGTTTTTT. It yields the protein CSALSTGELFF.

The chain recombines TRBV30 with TRBJ2-5; D call uncertain. V gave up 4 bases and J gave up 5 bases, with 14 bases separating them. Germline CDR1 is GTSNPN and CDR2 is SVGIG (reference sequence). The CDR3 length is 13 residues. The CDR3 DNA sequence: TGTGCCTGGAACTGGGCGACCTGGGAGACCCAGTACTTC. Encoded protein: CAWNWATWETQYF.

The chain employs TRBV4-1 and TRBJ1-2; 10 nucleotides match TRBD1. CDR1 and CDR2 (germline): MGHRA, YSYEKL. The CDR3 covers 16 residues. Unmatched junction bases numbered 5, after V lost 0 bases and J lost 4 bases. CDR3 protein: CASSQELGQGSYGYTF. CDR3 bases: TGCGCCAGCAGCCAAGAGCTGGGACAGGGGAGCTATGGCTACACCTTC.

Only a few counts were recorded for this clone. The chain has TRBV10-3 and TRBJ2-7; TRBD2 might be the D (6 bases). The CDR3 contains 12 residues. CDR1 and CDR2 from the germline V gene are ENHRY and SYGVKD. V gave up 11 bases and J gave up 0 bases, with 11 bases separating them. The CDR3 DNA sequence: TGTGCCTCGGGACTTGGCTCCTACGAGCAGTACTTC. Protein sequence: CASGLGSYEQYF.

The chain has TRBV27 and TRBJ2-4; 12 nucleotides match TRBD1. This CDR3 has 15 residues. The V and J ends lost 5 bases and 8 bases, in that order; junction bases with no gene match: 7. Germline V gene data show CDR1 as MNHEY and CDR2 as SMNVEV (reference sequence). The CDR3 is CASSAGTGGADIQYF. In nucleotides, the CDR3 is TGTGCCAGCAGTGCCGGGACAGGGGGCGCAGACATTCAGTACTTC.

The chain combines TRBV2 with TRBJ2-7; D ambiguous. Germline lookup yields CDR1 SNHLY and CDR2 FYNNEI. The length of the CDR3 is 10 residues. Between the trimmed V and J ends, which lost 4 bases and 5 bases, there was a span of 3 bases. In DNA form, the CDR3 reads TGTGCCAGCAGTGTCCACGAGCAGTACTTC. Protein: CASSVHEQYF.

The rearrangement joins TRBV15 to TRBJ1-2; D remains ambiguous. Germline V CDR1 and CDR2: LNHNV, YYDKDF (reference sequence). With 1 base removed from V and 4 bases from J, the gap between germline ends came to 13 bases. CDR3 size: 15 residues. DNA of the CDR3: TGTGCCACCAGCAGAGTGAGTACAGCAGCCTATGGCTACACCTTC. It specifies CATSRVSTAAYGYTF.